Given below is one TCR beta chain in context. Then a second PCR, running about 7 to 11 cycles, was carried out with a sample-barcoded 5' primer and a J-beta primer mix. Each of the cDNA molecules was tagged by a template-switch adaptor with 12 random nucleotides. TCRdb processed the 5' RACE reads anew with MiXCR; each CDR3 protein has one entry. The sample comprises some 880,000 distinct CDR3 sequences, 35% to 40% of which are singletons, and 13% rests with the top ten. The sample belongs to a study of blood T cells in healthy people across ages. Germline V gene sequence: CDR1 LGHDT, CDR2 YNNKEL (reference sequence). The CDR3 length is 15 residues. V dropped 8 bases and J dropped 6 bases, with 19 bases sitting between them.

The material sequenced was blood. The clonotype comes from a man between 18 and 29 years old in good health. This sequence joins TRBV3-1 and TRBJ2-2; D remains ambiguous. CDR3 DNA sequence: TGTGCCAGCTTAAATCGCGACGTAAACCCCGGGGAGCTGTTTTTT. Protein product: CASLNRDVNPGELFF.